The TCR beta chain described here comes from a study of vaccination effects on CD4 cells after COVID-19. Sequencing followed a ViraFEST assay step that expanded antigen-specific CD4+ T cells with viral peptide pools. The culture ran for nine to ten days, and then CD4+ T cells were isolated. Each participant was given two doses of one vaccine (BNT162b2 or mRNA-1273). Half-medium exchanges with IL-2 medium took place on days 3 and 7. The CDR3 runs 18 residues. J was trimmed by 2 bases and V by 0 bases; bases with no gene match: 10. The germline gives CDR1 SGHRS, CDR2 YFSETQ. The protocol was immunoSEQ multiplex PCR, while the TCRdb copy is restricted to in-frame clones and leaves out a portion. The sample has about 66,000 clones; approximately 76% are singletons. Turning to this clone: Its specificity is unknown.

The TCR sequence derives from a human donor who received a COVID-19 vaccine. The source was CD4+ T cells from PBMCs cultured with HCoV-OC43 spike peptides, collected after COVID-19 vaccination. Subset: HCoV-OC43 spike overlapping peptide pool stimulation. The chain employs TRBV5-1 and TRBJ2-3; 9 bases line up with TRBD1. The CDR3 here is CASSLGTGATTLTDTQYF. The CDR3 nucleotides read TGCGCCAGCAGCTTGGGGACAGGGGCCACGACCCTCACAGATACGCAGTATTTT.